A selection of T cell receptor beta chains follows, all from one sample in a study of T cell responses to AZD1222 COVID-19 vaccine. TCRdb's copy holds only in-frame clones and misses some; the assay was immunoSEQ multiplex PCR. Of 75,000 to 90,000 clones in the sample, 70% to 90% were seen once. The sample was peripheral blood, taken on day 0 of AZD1222 vaccination. Source of these receptors: an adult in good health. Both conserved end residues are part of each CDR3. A D gene is named only where the DNA matches it firmly. Clone sizes are given selectively: once, few, many, or a class where the clone is expanded.

cdr3_length d_call j_call v_call clone_size cdr3_aa cdr3_nt
11 - TRBJ2-5 TRBV7-8 - CASSPWETQYF TGTGCCAGCAGCCCATGGGAGACCCAGTACTTC
14 - TRBJ1-1 TRBV20-1 - CSASGGARNTEAFF TGCAGTGCTAGTGGGGGGGCGAGGAACACTGAAGCTTTCTTT
18 TRBD1 TRBJ1-4 TRBV7-2 - CASSLQGVGTTTNEKLFF TGTGCCAGCAGCTTACAGGGGGTAGGCACTACAACTAATGAAAAACTGTTTTTT
12 TRBD1 TRBJ1-2 TRBV29-1 few CSATGGMHGYTF TGCAGCGCTACAGGGGGCATGCATGGCTACACCTTC
14 - TRBJ1-2 TRBV11-1 - CASSSNDQPMSYTF TGTGCCAGCAGCAGTAATGACCAACCTATGAGCTACACCTTC
16 TRBD2 TRBJ2-3 TRBV4-2 - CASSQVRLAGTDTQYF TGTGCCAGCAGCCAAGTCAGGCTAGCGGGGACAGATACGCAGTATTTT
17 TRBD1 TRBJ1-4 TRBV15 - CATRFGQGVATNEKLFF TGTGCCACCAGATTCGGACAGGGGGTTGCAACTAATGAAAAACTGTTTTTT
12 - TRBJ2-1 TRBV29-1 - CSVGRGVHEQFF TGCAGCGTTGGGAGGGGGGTTCATGAGCAGTTCTTC
16 TRBD1 TRBJ1-3 TRBV5-1 - CASSTGQGDFGNTIYF TGCGCCAGCAGCACCGGACAGGGGGATTTTGGAAACACCATATATTTT
17 TRBD1 TRBJ1-2 TRBV19 - CASSIDLGQGTPYGYTF TGTGCCAGTAGTATAGATCTGGGACAGGGGACTCCTTATGGCTACACCTTC
15 TRBD2 TRBJ2-2 TRBV18 - CASSPPRGGTGELFF TGTGCCAGCTCACCACCGCGGGGGGGCACCGGGGAGCTGTTTTTT
12 - TRBJ2-7 TRBV6-6 - CAAGRAAYEQYF TGTGCCGCGGGCAGGGCCGCCTACGAGCAGTACTTC
13 - TRBJ2-7 TRBV9 - CASSEGDIYEQYF TGTGCCAGCAGCGAGGGGGACATCTACGAGCAGTACTTC
12 - TRBJ1-2 TRBV6-4 - CATWRDNYGYTF TGTGCCACCTGGCGGGACAACTATGGCTACACCTTC
13 - TRBJ2-3 TRBV28 - CASSQGGTDTQYF TGTGCCAGCAGCCAGGGTGGTACAGATACGCAGTATTTT
15 - TRBJ2-5 TRBV7-8 - CASSPRQGRGETQYF TGTGCCAGCAGCCCGCGACAGGGGAGGGGAGAGACCCAGTACTTC
14 - TRBJ2-7 TRBV19 once CASNRGLDSYEQYF TGTGCCAGTAACCGGGGCTTAGACTCCTACGAGCAGTACTTC
16 TRBD1 TRBJ1-2 TRBV7-2 - CATPSRDRGRGYGYTF TGTGCCACCCCCAGCCGGGACAGGGGGCGCGGCTATGGCTACACCTTC
14 - TRBJ1-6 TRBV7-9 - CASQSDRSNSPLHF TGTGCCAGCCAGTCGGACCGCAGCAATTCACCCCTCCACTTT
15 - TRBJ2-5 TRBV24-1 few CATSDWGGGEETQYF TGTGCCACCAGTGATTGGGGGGGCGGGGAAGAGACCCAGTACTTC
14 - TRBJ1-1 TRBV7-3 - CASSGTGMNTEAFF TGTGCCAGCAGCGGGACGGGAATGAACACTGAAGCTTTCTTT
15 - TRBJ1-2 TRBV21-1 - CASSKRRANNYGYTF TGTGCCAGCAGCAAAAGACGGGCCAATAACTATGGCTACACCTTC
17 - TRBJ1-4 TRBV7-8 - CASSLGSGGGANEKLFF TGTGCCAGCAGCTTAGGATCTGGGGGCGGTGCTAATGAAAAACTGTTTTTT
15 - TRBJ1-3 TRBV30 - CAWSRGGGYGNTIYF TGTGCCTGGAGCCGGGGCGGGGGGTACGGAAACACCATATATTTT
19 - TRBJ1-5 TRBV2 - CASRPNYYRKGAGNQPQHF TGTGCCAGCAGACCGAACTACTACAGGAAAGGGGCTGGCAATCAGCCCCAGCATTTT
13 - TRBJ1-1 TRBV5-1 - CASSGPANTEAFF TGCGCCAGTAGCGGGCCTGCAAACACTGAAGCTTTCTTT
15 - TRBJ1-2 TRBV4-1 - CASSPQTTGYYGYTF TGCGCCAGCAGCCCTCAAACTACAGGGTACTATGGCTACACCTTC
19 TRBD1 TRBJ1-6 TRBV5-6 - CASSLLMGQGSSYNSPLHF TGTGCCAGCAGCTTGCTGATGGGACAGGGATCCAGCTATAATTCACCCCTCCACTTT
16 - TRBJ1-2 TRBV13 once CASSQRGQGAVRSYTF TGTGCCAGCAGCCAACGTGGGCAAGGGGCGGTCCGAAGCTACACCTTC
15 - TRBJ1-3 TRBV2 - CASSEQGYSGNTIYF TGTGCCAGCAGTGAACAGGGGTACTCTGGAAACACCATATATTTT
13 - TRBJ2-3 TRBV6-2/TRBV6-3 - CASSYGITDTQYF TGTGCCAGCAGTTACGGAATAACAGATACGCAGTATTTT
14 - TRBJ2-5 TRBV20-1 - CSASNPPRGETQYF TGCAGTGCTAGTAACCCTCCTAGAGGGGAGACCCAGTACTTC
15 - TRBJ1-1 TRBV11-2 - CASSPSWGQGPEAFF TGTGCCAGCAGCCCAAGCTGGGGCCAGGGCCCTGAAGCTTTCTTT
12 - TRBJ2-5 TRBV6-5 - CASSMTGETQYF TGTGCCAGCAGTATGACAGGAGAGACCCAGTACTTC
15 - TRBJ2-4 TRBV7-2 few CASSPGGAGKNIQYF TGTGCCAGCAGCCCTGGGGGGGCAGGGAAAAACATTCAGTACTTC
14 - TRBJ2-1 TRBV16 few CASSPRQVQAEQFF TGTGCCAGCAGCCCCAGACAGGTCCAGGCGGAGCAGTTCTTC
12 - TRBJ1-5 TRBV5-6 once CASSQGGQPQHF TGTGCCAGCAGCCAGGGAGGTCAGCCCCAGCATTTT
16 - TRBJ2-2 TRBV7-8 - CASSLLRVENTGELFF TGTGCCAGCAGCTTACTTAGGGTCGAGAACACCGGGGAGCTGTTTTTT
14 - TRBJ2-3 TRBV7-3 - CASSPPGNTDTQYF TGTGCCAGCAGCCCCCCAGGGAACACAGATACGCAGTATTTT
12 - TRBJ1-2 TRBV6-2/TRBV6-3 - CASSYRGYGYTF TGTGCCAGCAGTTACCGGGGATATGGCTACACCTTC